These 3 T cell receptor beta chains were sequenced from one sample in a study of T cell repertoires in aging, cancer and after chemotherapy. The template was genomic DNA from peripheral blood, not RNA. TRB rearrangements spanning V, D and J were amplified using mixed TRB-A/B primers. TCRdb re-analysed the multiplex PCR reads in MiXCR, keeping a single row per CDR3 protein. The table lists some 9,800 distinct CDR3 sequences, around 40% of them singletons. Sequencing was done on a sample of blood. Every receptor here comes from a human donor in good health.

The J gene is TRBJ2-4, the V gene TRBV11-1; 9 nucleotides agree with TRBD1. The junction had 6 bases not matched to a gene; V was cut back by 3 bases and J by 6 bases. Germline V gene lookup returns CDR1 SGHAT and CDR2 FQDESV (reference sequence). CDR3 length equals 15 residues. CDR3 nucleotides: TGTGCCAGCAGCTTGGGGACAGGGACTGGAAACATTCAGTACTTC. Translating gives CASSLGTGTGNIQYF.

This clonotype showed up just a few times. The rearrangement links TRBV19 to TRBJ1-2; 8 bases match TRBD1. Germline CDR1 reads LNHDA; CDR2 reads SQIVND (reference sequence). The trim removed 7 bases at V and 4 bases at J, leaving 11 bases unmatched. The CDR3 has 15 amino acids. Written as DNA, the CDR3 is TGTGCCAGTAAGAGGACAGGGTGGGACGGCTATGGCTACACCTTC. The encoded protein is CASKRTGWDGYGYTF.

V usage is TRBV27 and J usage is TRBJ1-2; TRBD1 aligns across 11 bases. The CDR3 contains 15 residues. The germline CDR1 and CDR2 sequences are MNHEY and SMNVEV (reference sequence). The trim removed 5 bases at V and 5 bases at J, leaving 7 bases unmatched. In nucleotides, the CDR3 is TGTGCCAGCAGTCTAGGACAGGGGGCGTCTTATGGCTACACCTTC. Amino acid sequence: CASSLGQGASYGYTF.